This T cell receptor beta chain was sequenced during a study of post-analysis software for immune sequencing data. This CDR3 spans 15 amino acids. With 5 bases clipped from V and 10 bases from J, the junction kept 12 bases outside the gene matches. Per germline, CDR1 SEHNR and CDR2 FQNEAQ (reference sequence). Built from TCR beta cDNA, the libraries had unique molecular identifiers in them. TCRdb ran MiXCR on the PCR reads and lists one entry per CDR3 protein. The data hold hundreds of thousands of distinct CDR3 sequences, with approximately 53% observed a single time. Overall study results and limits: Included in a set of a handful of TRBV segments more frequent in patients than controls were TRBV5-6, TRBV5-1 and TRBV20-1. Under the F measure, samples that were prepared in one batch clustered strongly together. Among multiple sclerosis patients, normalized Chao1 diversity was significantly below that of controls.

Regarding this clonotype: Antigen: not known.

This sequence was found in a girl aged 10 to 17 with multiple sclerosis. The sample consisted of blood. The J gene is TRBJ2-1, the V gene TRBV7-9; 9 bases match TRBD1. CDR3 residues: CASSDRGQGNREQFF. The CDR3 DNA reads TGTGCCAGCAGCGATCGGGGACAGGGTAATCGCGAGCAGTTCTTC.